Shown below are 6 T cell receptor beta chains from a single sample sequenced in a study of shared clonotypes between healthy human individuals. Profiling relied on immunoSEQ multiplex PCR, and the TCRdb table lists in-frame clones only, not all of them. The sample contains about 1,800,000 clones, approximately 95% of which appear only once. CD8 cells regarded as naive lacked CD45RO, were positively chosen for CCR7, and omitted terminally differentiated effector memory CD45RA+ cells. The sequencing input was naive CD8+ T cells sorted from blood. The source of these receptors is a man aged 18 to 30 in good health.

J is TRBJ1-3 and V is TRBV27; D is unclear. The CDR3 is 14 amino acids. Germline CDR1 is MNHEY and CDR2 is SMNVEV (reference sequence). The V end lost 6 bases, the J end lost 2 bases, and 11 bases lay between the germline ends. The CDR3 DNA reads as TGTGCCAGCAGCCCCGGGAGGGCTGGAAACACCATATATTTT. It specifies CASSPGRAGNTIYF.

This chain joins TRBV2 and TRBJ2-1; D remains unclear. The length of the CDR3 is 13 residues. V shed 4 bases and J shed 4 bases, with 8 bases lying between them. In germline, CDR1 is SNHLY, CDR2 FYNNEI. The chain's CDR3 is CASSVTSYNEQFF. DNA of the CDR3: TGTGCCAGCAGTGTAACAAGTTACAATGAGCAGTTCTTC.

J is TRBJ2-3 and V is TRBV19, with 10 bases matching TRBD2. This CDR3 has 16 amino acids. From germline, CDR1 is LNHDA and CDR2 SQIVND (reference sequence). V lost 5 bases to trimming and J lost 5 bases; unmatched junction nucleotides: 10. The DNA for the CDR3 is TGTGCCAGTAGTTCCACTCTAGCGGGGGAAATAGATACGCAGTATTTT. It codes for CASSSTLAGEIDTQYF.

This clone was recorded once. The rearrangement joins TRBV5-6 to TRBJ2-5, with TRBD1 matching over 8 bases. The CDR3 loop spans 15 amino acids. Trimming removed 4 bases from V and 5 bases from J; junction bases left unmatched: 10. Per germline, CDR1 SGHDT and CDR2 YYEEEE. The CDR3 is CASSLGTGVSETQYF. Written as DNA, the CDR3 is TGTGCCAGCAGCCTCGGGACAGGAGTTTCGGAGACCCAGTACTTC.

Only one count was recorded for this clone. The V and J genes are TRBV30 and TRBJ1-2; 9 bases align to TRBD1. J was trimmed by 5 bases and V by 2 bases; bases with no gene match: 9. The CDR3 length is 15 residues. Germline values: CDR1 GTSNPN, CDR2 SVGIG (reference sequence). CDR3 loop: CAWSPRTGVGYGYTF. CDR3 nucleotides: TGTGCCTGGAGTCCCCGGACAGGGGTAGGGTATGGCTACACCTTC.

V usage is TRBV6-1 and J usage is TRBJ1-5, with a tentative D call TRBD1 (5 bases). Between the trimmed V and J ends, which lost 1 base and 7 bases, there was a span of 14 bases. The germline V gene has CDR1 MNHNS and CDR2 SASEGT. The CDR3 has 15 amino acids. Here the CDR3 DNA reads TGTGCCAGCAGTGAAGGGCTGGGGGTTGGGCAGCCCCAGCATTTT. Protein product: CASSEGLGVGQPQHF.